This TCR beta chain derives from a study of CD8+ T cells in alopecia areata. Study overall: Tofacitinib was taken orally by treated patients, and the dose was 5 to 10 mg twice daily.

J gave up 2 bases and V 4 bases, and 9 bases lay outside the gene matches. Germline loops: CDR1 MNHEY, CDR2 SMNVEV (reference sequence). This CDR3 region has 16 residues. Study-wide findings and caveats: Researchers report lesional scalp, most notably alopecia totalis/universalis, outstripped normal scalp in clonality.

Investigators isolated RNA and reverse transcribed it into cDNA to act as the sequencing template. Assay: immunoSEQ multiplex PCR; the TCRdb copy retains only in-frame clones and omits some. The repertoire holds some 80,000 clones, with 66% as singletons. On this clone: Its antigen is still unknown.

Treatment: oral pan-JAK inhibitor, 5-10 mg twice daily. Sorting separated CD4+ and CD8+ T cells out of PBMCs. The source is a human donor with alopecia areata. The sequences come from CD8+ T cells sorted from blood, collected at week 24, from a patient treated with tofacitinib. The chain joins TRBV27 to TRBJ1-2, with 8 nucleotides matching TRBD1. The CDR3 sequence: CASSSMGGQANYGYTF. The CDR3 DNA reads as TGTGCCAGCAGTTCGATGGGGGGACAGGCAAACTATGGCTACACCTTC.